A single sample is the source of the 10 T cell receptor beta chains below, sequenced in a study of CD8+ T cells in alopecia areata. cDNA prepared by RNA extraction and subsequent reverse transcription served as the template for sequencing. Clones were read by immunoSEQ multiplex PCR, and TCRdb kept only the in-frame ones, dropping some. The sample comprises 140,000 to 150,000 clones, roughly 62% of which are singletons, and under 6.5% rests with the top ten. This material consisted of CD4+ T cells sorted from blood, taken at week 0. Receptors originate from a human donor with alopecia areata.

The CDR3 DNA sequence: TGCAGCGTACCGGGACAGGGATTGGTCGGGGAGCTGTTTTTT. This codes for CSVPGQGLVGELFF. The rearrangement uses TRBV29-1 and TRBJ2-2; 9 positions agree with TRBD1. Germline V lookup: CDR1 SQVTM, CDR2 ANQGSEA. The CDR3 covers 14 residues. Trimming cost V 6 bases and J 7 bases; bases outside gene matches: 9.

CDR3 protein: CASSPYRVTDSPLHF. Here the CDR3 DNA reads TGTGCCAGCTCACCTTACAGGGTGACGGATTCACCCCTCCACTTT. J is TRBJ1-6 and V is TRBV18; TRBD1 is a possible D gene (6 bases). Trimming removed 3 bases from V and 8 bases from J, with 14 bases in between. Germline V gene sequence: CDR1 KGHSH, CDR2 LQKENI. CDR3 length: 15 amino acids.

The chain couples TRBV7-9 to TRBJ2-7, with D possibly being TRBD2 (5 bases). Germline V lookup: CDR1 SEHNR, CDR2 FQNEAQ (reference sequence). The CDR3 length is 12 residues. V was cut by 6 bases and J by 0 bases, with 6 bases left in between. CDR3 loop: CASRRDSYEQYF. CDR3 coding DNA: TGTGCCAGCAGGAGGGACTCCTACGAGCAGTACTTC.

This clone has only a few counts. The J gene is TRBJ1-6, the V gene TRBV4-1; the D gene is possibly TRBD1 (5 bases). The germline V gene has CDR1 MGHRA and CDR2 YSYEKL. This CDR3 contains 16 residues. V lost 0 bases and J lost 9, with 15 bases in between. Here the CDR3 DNA reads TGCGCCAGCAGCCAAGAAAGGCGGACACCCCTTTCACCCCTCCACTTT. Translation gives CASSQERRTPLSPLHF.

The gene calls are TRBV29-1 and TRBJ2-5; unclear D gene. The CDR3 extends over 12 amino acids. Germline-derived CDR1 and CDR2 are SQVTM and ANQGSEA. V lost 7 bases and J lost 5, with 14 bases in between. Written as DNA, the CDR3 is TGCAGCGAGAGGAAAGGTGGGGAGACCCAGTACTTC. Protein sequence: CSERKGGETQYF. Using reference TRBV29-1 and TRBJ2-5 for the parts outside the CDR3, the full variable domain is SAVISQKPSRDICQRGTSLTIQCQVDSQVTMMFWYRQQPGQSLTLIATANQGSEATYESGFVIDKFPISRPNLTFSTLTVSNMSPEDSSIYLCSERKGGETQYFGPGTRLLVL.

V gene TRBV4-2 combines with J gene TRBJ1-2, with a tentative D call TRBD1 (5 bases). This CDR3 comprises 13 residues. Germline CDR1 and CDR2: LGHNA and YNFKEQ. V was clipped by 1 base and J by 6 bases, with 9 bases between them. The CDR3 protein is CASSQAGQNGYTF. For the CDR3, the DNA is TGTGCCAGCAGCCAAGCGGGGCAAAATGGCTACACCTTC.

V and J are TRBV9 and TRBJ2-5; the D gene is possibly TRBD2 (5 bases). Germline lookup yields CDR1 SGDLS and CDR2 YYNGEE. V was pared by 0 bases and J by 1 base, with 10 bases between. The CDR3 totals 15 residues. CDR3 DNA: TGTGCCAGCAGCGTAGCCTCTAGCCTCCAAGAGACCCAGTACTTC. It codes for CASSVASSLQETQYF.

The genes are TRBV5-1 and TRBJ1-2; TRBD1 aligns across 7 bases. With 4 bases clipped from V and 4 bases from J, the junction kept 7 bases outside the gene matches. The CDR3 loop spans 14 amino acids. Germline V gene sequence: CDR1 SGHRS, CDR2 YFSETQ. The CDR3 coding sequence is TGCGCCAGCAGCGTGGGGACAGACCGCTATGGCTACACCTTC. This gives the protein CASSVGTDRYGYTF.

The chain recombines TRBV18 with TRBJ2-3; D gene ambiguous. The CDR3 runs 13 residues. Trimming stripped 2 bases from V and 1 base from J, with 4 bases between. CDR1 and CDR2 (germline): KGHSH, LQKENI. CDR3 sequence reads: CASSPGGTDTQYF. CDR3 DNA sequence: TGTGCCAGCTCACCAGGCGGCACAGATACGCAGTATTTT.

This chain joins TRBV5-6 and TRBJ1-2, with D unresolved. CDR3 length: 16 residues. Trimming left V 0 bases short and J 2 bases short, with 14 bases between. Per the germline V gene, CDR1 is SGHDT and CDR2 is YYEEEE. Here the CDR3 reads CASSLGDVTGNYGYTF. The CDR3 DNA reads TGTGCCAGCAGCTTGGGAGATGTTACGGGGAACTATGGCTACACCTTC.